These 26 T cell receptor beta chains were all obtained from the same sample, sequenced in a study of shared clonotypes between healthy human individuals. Terminally differentiated effector memory CD45RA+ cells were excluded from the naive CD8 cells, which were CD45RO-negative and positively selected for CCR7. Repertoires were generated with immunoSEQ multiplex PCR, while TCRdb's copy carries only in-frame clones and drops some. The sample has about 2.2 million clones, 90% to 95% seen once; the top ten hold under 2%. Sequencing was performed on naive CD8+ T cells from PBMCs. These receptors originate from a man younger than 35 in good health. Some clones in this sample may be carry-over from other donors' samples.

This rearrangement joins TRBV5-1 to TRBJ2-2, with a tentative D call TRBD2 (5 bases). The ends were cut back, 5 bases at V and 7 bases at J, with 15 bases in the middle. Germline lookup yields CDR1 SGHRS and CDR2 YFSETQ. This CDR3 spans 14 amino acids. CDR3 region: CASSGSVASGELFF. Here the CDR3 DNA reads TGCGCCAGCAGTGGTAGCGTGGCGAGCGGGGAGCTGTTTTTT.

V is TRBV28 and J is TRBJ2-1, with D possibly being TRBD2 (5 bases). Per the germline V gene, CDR1 is MDHEN and CDR2 is SYDVKM. This CDR3 contains 16 residues. V lost 5 bases and J 3 bases, leaving 17 bases between the germline ends. The CDR3 is CASSRPPSTLYNEQFF. In DNA form, the CDR3 reads TGTGCCAGCAGTCGCCCTCCTAGCACCCTCTACAATGAGCAGTTCTTC.

V usage is TRBV28 and J usage is TRBJ2-7, with TRBD1 matching over 10 bases. The CDR3 contains 21 residues. J lost 2 bases, V lost 6 bases, and 25 bases had no gene match. Germline values: CDR1 MDHEN, CDR2 SYDVKM. In DNA form, the CDR3 reads TGTGCCAGCAGCCCAATAAGACCCCGGGGGACAGGGGCCCAATACCCCTACGAGCAGTACTTC. Its protein product is CASSPIRPRGTGAQYPYEQYF. The full variable domain, with the rest looked up from reference TRBV28 and TRBJ2-7, is DVKVTQSSRYLVKRTGEKVFLECVQDMDHENMFWYRQDPGLGLRLIYFSYDVKMKEKGDIPEGYSVSREKKERFSLILESASTNQTSMYLCASSPIRPRGTGAQYPYEQYFGPGTRLTVT.

V and J are TRBV15 and TRBJ2-1; 12 bases agree with TRBD1. This CDR3 is 15 amino acids long. V was pared by 5 bases and J by 9 bases, with 8 bases of the junction left unmatched. Germline V gene data show CDR1 as LNHNV and CDR2 as YYDKDF (reference sequence). Here the CDR3 reads CATSEGQGAFGEQFF. For the CDR3, the DNA is TGTGCCACCAGCGAGGGACAGGGGGCGTTTGGTGAGCAGTTCTTC.

In DNA form, the CDR3 reads TGTGCCAGCAGGGCCGGGACAGAAGTTGAAGCTTTCTTT. Its translation is CASRAGTEVEAFF. The V and J genes are TRBV5-4 and TRBJ1-1; the match to TRBD1 covers 7 bases. Germline CDR1 SGHNT, CDR2 YYREEE (reference sequence). The CDR3 runs 13 residues. J gave up 7 bases and V 5 bases, and 8 bases lay outside the gene matches. Using reference TRBV5-4 and TRBJ1-1 for the parts outside the CDR3, the full variable domain is ETGVTQSPTHLIKTRGQQVTLRCSSQSGHNTVSWYQQALGQGPQFIFQYYREEENGRGNFPPRFSGLQFPNYSSELNVNALELDDSALYLCASRAGTEVEAFFGQGTRLTVV.

J is TRBJ2-4 and V is TRBV5-4, with 13 nucleotides matching TRBD2. The CDR3 runs 20 residues. The J segment lost 0 bases and the V segment lost 2 bases, leaving 11 bases of the junction unmatched. Germline assignment: CDR1 SGHNT and CDR2 YYREEE (reference sequence). CDR3 region: CASSLRPGLAGSLAKNIQYF. The CDR3 DNA is TGTGCCAGCAGCTTAAGACCGGGACTAGCGGGATCACTAGCCAAAAACATTCAGTACTTC.

The chain uses TRBV28 and TRBJ2-7, with a tentative D call TRBD2 (5 bases). CDR3 length equals 12 residues. Trimming took off 6 bases at V and 5 bases at J, with 11 bases between the two ends. Germline values: CDR1 MDHEN, CDR2 SYDVKM. CDR3: CASRGRGNEQYF. CDR3 DNA: TGTGCCAGCAGGGGTCGAGGGAACGAGCAGTACTTC.

This clone was seen once. The chain combines TRBV6-5 with TRBJ1-2; tentatively, D is TRBD1 (5 bases). Per the germline V gene, CDR1 is MNHEY and CDR2 is SVGAGI. The CDR3 is 12 residues long. V gave up 5 bases and J gave up 8 bases, with 12 bases separating them. The CDR3 DNA reads as TGTGCCAGCAGTCCCGGGGGGGAGGGCTACACCTTC. Its translation is CASSPGGEGYTF.

This chain joins TRBV11-2 and TRBJ1-2, with TRBD1 identical over 7 bases. CDR3 length: 12 residues. Losses at the gene ends were 7 bases for V and 4 bases for J; bases not matched to a gene: 3. Germline values: CDR1 SGHAT, CDR2 FQNNGV. This CDR3 is CASTGDSYGYTF. In DNA form, the CDR3 reads TGTGCCAGCACCGGGGACAGCTATGGCTACACCTTC. Using reference TRBV11-2 and TRBJ1-2 for the parts outside the CDR3, the full variable domain is EAGVAQSPRYKIIEKRQSVAFWCNPISGHATLYWYQQILGQGPKLLIQFQNNGVVDDSQLPKDRFSAERLKGVDSTLKIQPAKLEDSAVYLCASTGDSYGYTFGSGTRLTVV.

Of note for this clone: Other DNA sequences within the sample encode an identical CDR3. J is TRBJ2-4 and V is TRBV9, with D unresolved. V lost 3 bases and J 6 bases, leaving 4 bases between the germline ends. The CDR3 is 11 amino acids. Germline-derived CDR1 and CDR2 are SGDLS and YYNGEE. This CDR3 is CASSGGNIQYF. The CDR3 DNA is TGTGCCAGCAGCGGAGGAAACATTCAGTACTTC. Together with reference TRBV9 and TRBJ2-4, the CDR3 gives the full variable domain: DSGVTQTPKHLITATGQRVTLRCSPRSGDLSVYWYQQSLDQGLQFLIQYYNGEERAKGNILERFSAQQFPDLHSELNLSSLELGDSALYFCASSGGNIQYFGAGTRLSVL.

The chain couples TRBV18 to TRBJ1-5; maybe TRBD1 (6 bases). This CDR3 region has 15 residues. CDR1 KGHSH and CDR2 LQKENI come from the germline V gene. The V end lost 5 bases, the J end lost 2 bases, and 13 bases lay between the germline ends. CDR3 sequence reads: CASSGTAGGNQPQHF. The DNA of the CDR3 is TGTGCCAGCTCAGGTACGGCAGGGGGCAATCAGCCCCAGCATTTT.

V usage is TRBV7-9 and J usage is TRBJ1-1; D uncertain. The CDR3 runs to 10 residues. The ends were cut back, 11 bases at V and 3 bases at J, with 7 bases in the middle. The germline CDR1 and CDR2 sequences are SEHNR and FQNEAQ (reference sequence). CDR3 sequence (DNA): TGTGCCTCCCTCGACACTGAAGCTTTCTTT. This translates into CASLDTEAFF.

The chain links TRBV9 to TRBJ2-1, with TRBD2 as a possible D gene (6 bases). Germline V lookup: CDR1 SGDLS, CDR2 YYNGEE. Trimming shortened V by 3 bases and J by 10 bases, and 17 bases separated the two germline ends. The CDR3 is made up of 14 amino acids. CDR3 nucleotide sequence: TGTGCCAGCAGCGGATCCGGGACTGCACAGGAGCAGTTCTTC. Translated: CASSGSGTAQEQFF.

The rearrangement links TRBV10-3 to TRBJ2-5, with TRBD2 identical over 7 bases. J gave up 3 bases and V 3 bases, and 4 bases lay outside the gene matches. The germline gives CDR1 ENHRY, CDR2 SYGVKD. The CDR3 runs to 14 residues. The CDR3 coding sequence is TGTGCCATCAGTGACGGACTAGTAAAAGAGACCCAGTACTTC. Protein product: CAISDGLVKETQYF.

The V and J genes are TRBV6-5 and TRBJ2-7, with 8 bases lining up with TRBD2. The CDR3 is 15 residues long. With V trimmed by 0 bases and J by 5 bases, 6 bases remained unmatched. The V gene's germline CDR1 is MNHEY and CDR2 SVGAGI. The CDR3, as DNA: TGTGCCAGCAGTTACTCAGGAGGACTAGCAAACGAGCAGTACTTC. Amino acid sequence: CASSYSGGLANEQYF.

The V and J genes are TRBV7-9 and TRBJ2-7; possible D gene TRBD2, 6 bases. Germline assignment: CDR1 SEHNR and CDR2 FQNEAQ (reference sequence). There are 17 residues in the CDR3. V lost 3 bases and J lost 3, with 21 bases in between. The DNA of the CDR3 is TGTGCCAGCAGCTTTAGGGTAAAAGGGAGCGGGTTCTACGAGCAGTACTTC. Amino acids: CASSFRVKGSGFYEQYF.

The genes are TRBV10-3 and TRBJ2-2, with 9 bases that match TRBD2. Germline CDR1 is ENHRY and CDR2 is SYGVKD. With V trimmed by 5 bases and J by 0 bases, 7 bases remained unmatched. There are 17 residues in the CDR3. The CDR3 loop reads CAISSLSGGTNTGELFF. The DNA of the CDR3 is TGTGCCATCAGTTCCCTTAGCGGGGGAACGAACACCGGGGAGCTGTTTTTT.

The chain combines TRBV25-1 with TRBJ2-1; D remains ambiguous. V was shortened by 2 bases and J by 10 bases, with 9 bases between the two germline ends. Germline loops: CDR1 MGHDK, CDR2 SYGVNS. This CDR3 is 12 amino acids long. Here the CDR3 reads CASSEGVQEQFF. CDR3 nucleotides: TGTGCCAGCAGTGAAGGGGTACAAGAGCAGTTCTTC.

The chain employs TRBV9 and TRBJ2-3; 7 bases are shared with TRBD2. The V and J ends lost 5 bases and 2 bases, in that order; junction bases with no gene match: 5. The CDR3 has 14 amino acids. Per the germline V gene, CDR1 is SGDLS and CDR2 is YYNGEE. Here the CDR3 reads CASRGGDYTDTQYF. CDR3 bases: TGTGCCAGCAGAGGAGGGGACTACACAGATACGCAGTATTTT.

This clone appeared a single time. The rearrangement uses TRBV4-1 and TRBJ1-4, with 7 bases lining up with TRBD1. The ends lost 6 bases at V and 7 bases at J; junction bases unmatched: 14. Looked up from germline, CDR1 is MGHRA and CDR2 is YSYEKL. The CDR3 runs 16 residues. CDR3 sequence reads: CASRDHRQQGIEKLFF. For the CDR3, the DNA is TGCGCCAGCAGAGACCATCGCCAACAGGGGATTGAAAAACTGTTTTTT.

The chain couples TRBV5-6 to TRBJ1-4, with D possibly matching TRBD1 (6 bases). V was shortened by 0 bases and J by 8 bases, with 11 bases between the two germline ends. The CDR3 is 14 residues long. CDR1 and CDR2 from the germline V gene are SGHDT and YYEEEE. CDR3 protein: CASSLGDTGEKLFF. CDR3 bases: TGTGCCAGCAGCTTGGGGGACACTGGGGAAAAACTGTTTTTT.

The chain joins TRBV10-2 to TRBJ1-2; D is undetermined. The V end lost 3 bases, the J end lost 3 bases, and 14 bases lay between the germline ends. The CDR3 spans 15 residues. Germline V gives CDR1 WSHSY, CDR2 SAAADI. The CDR3 is CASSDYQDRDYGYTF. For the CDR3, the DNA is TGCGCCAGCAGTGACTACCAGGACCGCGACTATGGCTACACCTTC.

This chain uses TRBV7-9 with TRBJ2-7; D remains ambiguous. Per the germline V gene, CDR1 is SEHNR and CDR2 is FQNEAQ (reference sequence). There are 14 residues in the CDR3. Trimming pared 2 bases from V and 0 bases from J, leaving 8 bases between. Here the CDR3 reads CASSLRTLSYEQYF. The CDR3 DNA reads TGTGCCAGCAGCTTAAGGACCCTCTCCTACGAGCAGTACTTC.

This clone was detected only a few times. This chain connects TRBV7-9 to TRBJ1-2; D call uncertain. The CDR3 sequence is 12 residues long. Germline loops: CDR1 SEHNR, CDR2 FQNEAQ (reference sequence). Trimming took 5 bases from V and 7 from J, leaving 11 bases between them. This CDR3 reads CASSPAVAGYTF. The CDR3 DNA reads as TGTGCCAGCAGCCCTGCTGTCGCTGGCTACACCTTC.

Points on this clone: This same CDR3 is encoded by further DNA sequences in the sample. V and J are TRBV28 and TRBJ2-7; D gene uncertain. Germline assignment: CDR1 MDHEN and CDR2 SYDVKM. This CDR3 comprises 11 residues. The ends were cut back, 5 bases at V and 2 bases at J, with 4 bases in the middle. CDR3 DNA: TGTGCCAGCAGTCAGCCCTACGAGCAGTACTTC. This encodes CASSQPYEQYF.

The chain employs TRBV7-9 and TRBJ1-1; D might be TRBD1 (6 bases). The CDR3 consists of 14 residues. V was clipped by 5 bases and J by 1 base, with 11 bases between them. CDR1 and CDR2 (germline): SEHNR, FQNEAQ (reference sequence). CDR3 sequence reads: CASSGGTKNTEAFF. The CDR3 DNA reads as TGTGCCAGCAGCGGTGGGACAAAGAACACTGAAGCTTTCTTT.